The T cell receptor beta chain under discussion was sequenced for a study of T-cell memory formation after mild COVID-19. Study as a whole: For the most part, TCR clusters were specific to one donor.

Findings of the study overall: In second-wave clones peaking day 37, SARS-CoV-2 specificity remained unconfirmed. There were some responding clones in pre-infection memory, which suggested that cross-reactive memory had joined.

5'RACE with constant-segment primers yielded barcoded, UMI-tagged TCR alpha and TCR beta cDNA libraries. Each CDR3 protein is one row after TCRdb ran MiXCR on the 5' RACE reads. The sample has under 450,000 distinct CDR3 sequences; about 15% are singletons. CDR3 length equals 18 residues. Germline V CDR1 and CDR2: SEHNR, FQNEAQ (reference sequence). The junction had 13 bases not matched to a gene; V was cut back by 3 bases and J by 2 bases. This clonotype was counted only a few times. Its antigen is unknown. The source of this sequence is a man younger than 35 who had mild COVID-19 (a few samples of this study predate the infection). Cell type and time point are not known. This rearrangement joins TRBV7-9 to TRBJ2-3, with TRBD1 matching 8 bases. Sequencing was performed on PBMCs or a T cell subset sorted from them (not recorded which). CDR3 bases: TGTGCCAGCAGCTTCGGACAGGGAGGTTGGTCTTCCACAGATACGCAGTATTTT. Its protein product is CASSFGQGGWSSTDTQYF.